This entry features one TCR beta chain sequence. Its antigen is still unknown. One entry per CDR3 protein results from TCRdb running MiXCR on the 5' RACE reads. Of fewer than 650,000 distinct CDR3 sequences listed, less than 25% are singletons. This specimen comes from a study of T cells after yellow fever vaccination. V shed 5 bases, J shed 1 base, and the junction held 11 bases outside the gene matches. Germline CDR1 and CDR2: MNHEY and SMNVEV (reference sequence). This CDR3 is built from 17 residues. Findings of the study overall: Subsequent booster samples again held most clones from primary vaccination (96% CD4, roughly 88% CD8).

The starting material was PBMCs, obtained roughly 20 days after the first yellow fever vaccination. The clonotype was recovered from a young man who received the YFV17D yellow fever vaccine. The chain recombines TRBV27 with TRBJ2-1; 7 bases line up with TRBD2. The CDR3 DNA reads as TGTGCCAGCAGTCAGCGGGGAGGGCCGGTATCCTACAATGAGCAGTTCTTC. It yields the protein CASSQRGGPVSYNEQFF.